This T cell receptor beta chain is drawn from a study of OX40 agonist ivuxolimab in advanced cancers. Study summary: Three patients had partial responses: one hepatocellular carcinoma, two cutaneous melanoma. Overall study findings and caveats: It was not determined which antigens were specifically recognized by the peripheral T cells that had undergone clonal expansion. Also showing low normalized T-cell clonal expansion were some of the nonresponders.

CDR3 size: 14 residues. V lost 6 bases, J lost 4 bases, and 8 bases stayed unmatched. The germline gives CDR1 MRHNA, CDR2 SNTAGT. The investigators sampled blood at baseline, at cycle 4 day 1, and at cycle 7 day 1. Note on this clone: Its cognate antigen is unknown.

Sequencing was performed with immunoSEQ multiplex PCR; in TCRdb, only in-frame clones are kept and a portion is missing. There are tens of thousands of clones in the sample; 80% to 95% occur only once, and 15% to 20% lies in the top ten. The chain couples TRBV6-4 to TRBJ1-2; 7 nucleotides match TRBD1. The sequence derives from an adult with an advanced solid tumor such as melanoma, head and neck, liver or kidney cancer. Specimen: CD4+ or CD8+ T cells sorted from blood, collected in a trial of the OX40 agonist ivuxolimab. The CDR3 protein is CASSPGQAIYGYTF. In DNA form, the CDR3 reads TGTGCCAGCAGCCCCGGACAGGCCATCTATGGCTACACCTTC.